Included here is one T cell receptor (beta chain) sequence, with context. This clone appeared once. Its binding antigen is unknown. No much larger clonotype is one base removed from it; base qualities were not supplied. These data are taken from a study of control samples from healthy donors and cancer patients (dated by TCRdb to about 2020). Library creation used the immunoSEQ multiplex PCR assay. As stored in TCRdb, this immuneACCESS dataset retains in-frame rearrangements with V and J assigned. A fraction of the clones does not appear; measured against another copy, unresolved V genes explain less than half of the discrepancy, and the remainder lacks a known reason. This sample comprises some 45,000 clones, roughly 80% of them detected only once. Roughly 47% of the sample belongs to the ten largest clones. Relative to germline, V is missing 0 bases and J is missing 5 bases, with 13 bases of the junction outside any gene match. CDR3 length: 18 amino acids, cysteine to phenylalanine. Solely the CDR3 DNA is kept, with 54 bases framed from the first base. From the germline V gene, CDR1 is SGDLS and CDR2 is YYNGEE.

The sequence joins TRBV9 to TRBJ2-5; 10 bases in the middle match TRBD2. The clonotype was recovered from a man aged 55-75 years in good health. Sequenced input: blood. The CDR3 region reads CASSVGLAGAVLAETQYF. The nucleotides read TGTGCCAGCAGCGTAGGGCTAGCGGGGGCAGTGTTGGCTGAGACCCAGTACTTC. The full variable domain, with segments outside the CDR3 supplied by the reference TRBV9 and TRBJ2-5 proteins, appears as DSGVTQTPKHLITATGQRVTLRCSPRSGDLSVYWYQQSLDQGLQFLIQYYNGEERAKGNILERFSAQQFPDLHSELNLSSLELGDSALYFCASSVGLAGAVLAETQYFGPGTRLLVL.